Presented here are 29 T cell receptor beta chains from one specimen sequenced in a study of graft-versus-host responses after intestinal transplantation. TCRdb's copy holds only in-frame clones and misses some; the assay was immunoSEQ multiplex PCR. The sample lists nearly 45,000 clones, roughly nine tenths occurring once. The material was PBMCs, obtained 524 days after transplant. All receptors derive from a human patient who received an intestinal transplant, so some T cells may come from the graft donor.

Here the CDR3 reads CASSFIGNNYEQYF. CDR3 DNA sequence: TGTGCCAGCAGTTTTATTGGGAATAACTACGAGCAGTACTTC. The J gene is TRBJ2-7, the V gene TRBV28; D not certain. The CDR3 totals 14 residues. Per the germline V gene, CDR1 is MDHEN and CDR2 is SYDVKM. V was pared by 3 bases and J by 3 bases, with 12 bases between.

The J gene is TRBJ1-3, the V gene TRBV15; D might be TRBD1 (6 bases). V dropped 1 base and J dropped 2 bases, with 12 bases sitting between them. The germline V gene encodes CDR1 LNHNV and CDR2 YYDKDF (reference sequence). CDR3 length equals 16 residues. CDR3 sequence reads: CATSRGLQGTGNTIYF. The CDR3 DNA is TGTGCCACCAGCAGAGGTTTACAGGGAACTGGAAACACCATATATTTT. Full variable domain (missing parts from reference TRBV15 and TRBJ1-3): DAMVIQNPRYQVTQFGKPVTLSCSQTLNHNVMYWYQQKSSQAPKLLFHYYDKDFNNEADTPDNFQSRRPNTSFCFLDIRSPGLGDTAMYLCATSRGLQGTGNTIYFGEGSWLTVV.

The chain combines TRBV9 with TRBJ2-2, with unresolved D. CDR3 length equals 15 residues. The germline V and J ends were trimmed by 2 bases and 3 bases, with 11 bases remaining between them. Germline V gene data show CDR1 as SGDLS and CDR2 as YYNGEE. This chain's CDR3 is CASSVGSGYTGELFF. The CDR3 coding sequence is TGTGCCAGCAGCGTTGGGTCGGGCTACACCGGGGAGCTGTTTTTT. The entire variable domain, with the rest obtained from reference TRBV9 and TRBJ2-2, is as follows: DSGVTQTPKHLITATGQRVTLRCSPRSGDLSVYWYQQSLDQGLQFLIQYYNGEERAKGNILERFSAQQFPDLHSELNLSSLELGDSALYFCASSVGSGYTGELFFGEGSRLTVL.

The chain is built from TRBV18 and TRBJ1-5; 7 nucleotides match TRBD1. This CDR3 is 15 amino acids long. Germline values: CDR1 KGHSH, CDR2 LQKENI. J gave up 1 base and V 1 base, and 1 base lay outside the gene matches. CDR3 nucleotide sequence: TGTGCCAGCTCACCACGGGGACAGAGCAATCAGCCCCAGCATTTT. It encodes CASSPRGQSNQPQHF.

The chain is built from TRBV6-6 and TRBJ2-7, with D possibly TRBD1 on 6 matching bases. Trimming removed 4 bases at V and 4 bases at J, with 8 bases between. Germline CDR1 is MNHNY and CDR2 is SVGAGI (reference sequence). The CDR3 runs 12 residues. The CDR3, as DNA: TGTGCCAGCAGTTCCGGACAGTACGAGCAGTACTTC. Its protein product is CASSSGQYEQYF.

J is TRBJ2-3 and V is TRBV15; no clear D. The CDR3 has 13 residues. The germline CDR1 and CDR2 sequences are LNHNV and YYDKDF (reference sequence). Trimming removed 3 bases from V and 2 bases from J, with 6 bases in between. DNA for the CDR3: TGTGCCACCAGCAGTGATCCCACAGATACGCAGTATTTT. Translated, it gives CATSSDPTDTQYF.

This chain uses TRBV9 with TRBJ2-1; the D is unclear. The CDR3 consists of 13 residues. Germline V lookup: CDR1 SGDLS, CDR2 YYNGEE. Between the trimmed V and J ends, which lost 4 bases and 7 bases, there was a span of 12 bases. Here the CDR3 reads CASSPGRANEQFF. DNA for the CDR3: TGTGCCAGCAGCCCCGGGCGTGCAAATGAGCAGTTCTTC.

This clone was recorded only once. The genes are TRBV6-1 and TRBJ1-6; 9 positions agree with TRBD1. The CDR3 length is 14 residues. V shed 9 bases and J 9 bases; nucleotides not matched to a gene: 9. The germline V gene has CDR1 MNHNS and CDR2 SASEGT. The DNA of the CDR3 is TGTGCCAGGCGGTGGGGACAGGGTAGTTCACCCCTCCACTTT. Its protein product is CARRWGQGSSPLHF.

The chain joins TRBV4-1 to TRBJ2-7; TRBD1 matches at 10 bases. In germline, CDR1 is MGHRA, CDR2 YSYEKL. Unmatched junction bases numbered 4, after V lost 0 bases and J lost 2 bases. This CDR3 spans 16 amino acids. CDR3 DNA: TGCGCCAGCAGCCAAGAAGGAGGGACAGGGGCCTACGAGCAGTACTTC. Protein: CASSQEGGTGAYEQYF.

The rearrangement links TRBV28 to TRBJ1-1, with D perhaps matching TRBD1 (5 bases). The germline gives CDR1 MDHEN, CDR2 SYDVKM. Trimming removed 3 bases from V and 10 bases from J, with 15 bases in between. The CDR3 has 13 amino acids. CDR3 DNA sequence: TGTGCCAGCAGTTTTCCGGCAACGGGGCTAGCTTTCTTT. It yields the protein CASSFPATGLAFF.

The V and J genes are TRBV30 and TRBJ2-7; D is possibly TRBD1 (5 bases). CDR1 and CDR2 from the germline V gene are GTSNPN and SVGIG (reference sequence). V was cut by 2 bases and J by 3 bases, with 11 bases left in between. The CDR3 length is 13 residues. CDR3 coding DNA: TGTGCCTGGAGTCCCCCGCAGGGCTACGAGCAGTACTTC. Its protein product is CAWSPPQGYEQYF. The full variable domain, its missing parts supplied by reference TRBV30 and TRBJ2-7, is SQTIHQWPATLVQPVGSPLSLECTVEGTSNPNLYWYRQAAGRGLQLLFYSVGIGQISSEVPQNLSASRPQDRQFILSSKKLLLSDSGFYLCAWSPPQGYEQYFGPGTRLTVT.

This rearrangement joins TRBV7-9 to TRBJ1-4; 10 bases align to TRBD1. Germline CDR1 and CDR2: SEHNR and FQNEAQ (reference sequence). The junction had 8 bases not matched to a gene; V was cut back by 5 bases and J by 8 bases. This CDR3 region has 15 residues. The CDR3 here is CASSPPDRGREKLFF. DNA for the CDR3: TGTGCCAGCAGCCCCCCAGACAGGGGGCGGGAAAAACTGTTTTTT. Variable domain in full (rest from reference TRBV7-9 and TRBJ1-4): DTGVSQNPRHKITKRGQNVTFRCDPISEHNRLYWYRQTLGQGPEFLTYFQNEAQLEKSRLLSDRFSAERPKGSFSTLEIQRTEQGDSAMYLCASSPPDRGREKLFFGSGTQLSVL.

The chain carries TRBV7-7 and TRBJ2-7, with 8 bases that match TRBD1. The germline CDR1 and CDR2 sequences are SSHAT and FNYEAQ (reference sequence). V dropped 5 bases and J dropped 7; count of bases not matched to a gene: 7. The CDR3 has 13 amino acids. CDR3 coding DNA: TGTGCCAGCAGCCTAGGACAGGGAGAAGAGCAGTACTTC. Translation gives CASSLGQGEEQYF.

The chain joins TRBV4-2 to TRBJ1-1, with a possible D match to TRBD1 (5 bases). V shed 1 base and J shed 3 bases, with 12 bases lying between them. From germline, CDR1 is LGHNA and CDR2 YNFKEQ. This CDR3 contains 15 residues. The CDR3 DNA reads as TGTGCCAGCAGCCAAGTTGCCCTGGGGGACACTGAAGCTTTCTTT. Translated, it gives CASSQVALGDTEAFF.

J is TRBJ1-5 and V is TRBV21-1; whether TRBD1, the table's D call, matches the DNA was not checked. TRBV21-1 is deemed a pseudogene. The CDR3 is made up of 15 amino acids. CDR3 sequence (DNA): TGTGCCAGCAGCAAAGGGGACACTAGCAATCAGCCCCAGCATTTT. It translates to CASSKGDTSNQPQHF.

This chain joins TRBV7-9 and TRBJ2-7; D is possibly TRBD1 (6 bases). CDR1 SEHNR and CDR2 FQNEAQ come from the germline V gene (reference sequence). V dropped 8 bases and J dropped 4 bases, with 18 bases sitting between them. The CDR3 sequence is 14 residues long. In nucleotides, the CDR3 is TGTGCCAGCGAAGGCCGTGGGGGCCTTTACGAGCAGTACTTC. This gives the protein CASEGRGGLYEQYF.

The rearrangement uses TRBV5-6 and TRBJ2-1; tentative D call: TRBD1 (5 bases). The germline V and J ends were trimmed by 0 bases and 4 bases, with 8 bases remaining between them. Looked up from germline, CDR1 is SGHDT and CDR2 is YYEEEE. This CDR3 is built from 14 residues. CDR3 DNA sequence: TGTGCCAGCAGCTTGGTCTCAGGGTACAATGAGCAGTTCTTC. Its protein is CASSLVSGYNEQFF.

The CDR3, as DNA: TGTGCCAGCAGTTTATCGGGATGGGGCCTCAACATTCAGTACTTC. Its translation is CASSLSGWGLNIQYF. The gene calls are TRBV28 and TRBJ2-4; the D call may be TRBD1 or TRBD2 (5 bases each). This CDR3 spans 15 amino acids. V lost 1 base and J 7 bases, leaving 14 bases between the germline ends. CDR1 and CDR2 from the germline V gene are MDHEN and SYDVKM.

The chain uses TRBV2 and TRBJ2-7; the match to TRBD2 covers 9 bases. V lost 6 bases and J lost 3; bases outside the gene matches: 3. Germline V gives CDR1 SNHLY, CDR2 FYNNEI. The CDR3 totals 13 residues. The CDR3, as DNA: TGTGCCAGCAGGGGACTAGCTTACTACGAGCAGTACTTC. It codes for CASRGLAYYEQYF. The full variable domain, rest sourced from reference TRBV2 and TRBJ2-7, is EPEVTQTPSHQVTQMGQEVILRCVPISNHLYFYWYRQILGQKVEFLVSFYNNEISEKSEIFDDQFSVERPDGSNFTLKIRSTKLEDSAMYFCASRGLAYYEQYFGPGTRLTVT.

The chain combines TRBV6-5 with TRBJ1-5; D gene unclear. V lost 1 base and J lost 3, with 13 bases in between. Germline CDR1 MNHEY, CDR2 SVGAGI. There are 16 residues in the CDR3. In DNA, the CDR3 is TGTGCCAGCAGTTACTTGCCCCTTCGCAACAATCAGCCCCAGCATTTT. This sequence encodes CASSYLPLRNNQPQHF.

The chain links TRBV5-1 to TRBJ2-4; tentatively, D is TRBD2 (6 bases). CDR1 is SGHRS and CDR2 is YFSETQ in the germline V gene. CDR3 length: 14 residues. The germline V and J ends were trimmed by 4 bases and 0 bases, with 8 bases remaining between them. CDR3 nucleotides: TGCGCCAGCAGCGTGGGACTAGCCAAAAACATTCAGTACTTC. Translating it yields CASSVGLAKNIQYF. Using reference TRBV5-1 and TRBJ2-4 for the parts outside the CDR3, the full variable domain is KAGVTQTPRYLIKTRGQQVTLSCSPISGHRSVSWYQQTPGQGLQFLFEYFSETQRNKGNFPGRFSGRQFSNSRSEMNVSTLELGDSALYLCASSVGLAKNIQYFGAGTRLSVL.

This chain joins TRBV6-6 and TRBJ1-2, with 9 positions matching TRBD1. CDR3 length: 16 amino acids. The V segment lost 6 bases and the J segment 3 bases; nucleotides outside the gene matches: 11. CDR1 and CDR2 (germline): MNHNY, SVGAGI (reference sequence). The CDR3 DNA reads TGTGCCAGCAGCCCCAGGGACAGGGAACCCCACTATGGCTACACCTTC. Protein: CASSPRDREPHYGYTF.

The chain joins TRBV12-5 to TRBJ1-1; perhaps TRBD1 as D (6 bases). The V gene lost 0 bases and the J gene lost 0 bases, with 20 bases spanning the gap. This CDR3 comprises 19 residues. In germline, CDR1 is LGHNT, CDR2 FRNRAP. The CDR3 here is CASGLVIEGGSSLNTEAFF. The CDR3 DNA sequence: TGTGCTAGTGGTTTGGTAATAGAGGGGGGTAGTTCTTTGAACACTGAAGCTTTCTTT.

This chain uses TRBV6-6 with TRBJ2-2, with D maybe TRBD2 (5 bases). Per germline, CDR1 MNHNY and CDR2 SVGAGI (reference sequence). V gave up 6 bases and J gave up 0 bases, with 11 bases separating them. This CDR3 has 15 amino acids. The CDR3 region has the DNA TGTGCCAGCAGGAGAGTCGGGGCGAACACCGGGGAGCTGTTTTTT. Translated: CASRRVGANTGELFF.

The V gene is TRBV30, the J gene TRBJ1-2; possible D gene TRBD1, 6 bases. The V and J ends lost 3 bases and 4 bases respectively, with 12 bases between them. The CDR3 totals 13 residues. Germline lookup yields CDR1 GTSNPN and CDR2 SVGIG (reference sequence). The CDR3 region has the DNA TGTGCCTGGAGGGAGACAGGACCCTATGGCTACACCTTC. Amino acids: CAWRETGPYGYTF.

The gene calls are TRBV18 and TRBJ2-2; no definite D call. CDR1 is KGHSH, CDR2 LQKENI, per germline. V lost 6 bases to trimming and J lost 5 bases, with 13 bases between them. This CDR3 spans 14 amino acids. The CDR3 spells CASSQGVVTGELFF. Here the CDR3 DNA reads TGTGCCAGCTCCCAAGGAGTAGTAACCGGGGAGCTGTTTTTT. The variable domain in full, with the rest retrieved from reference TRBV18 and TRBJ2-2, is NAGVMQNPRHLVRRRGQEARLRCSPMKGHSHVYWYRQLPEEGLKFMVYLQKENIIDESGMPKERFSAEFPKEGPSILRIQQVVRGDSAAYFCASSQGVVTGELFFGEGSRLTVL.

J is TRBJ1-2 and V is TRBV2; 9 bases are shared with TRBD1. With 4 bases clipped from V and 1 base from J, the junction kept 4 bases outside the gene matches. Germline V CDR1 and CDR2: SNHLY, FYNNEI. The CDR3 has 15 amino acids. The CDR3 nucleotides are TGTGCCAGCAGTGTCCCGGGACAGGGTAACTATGGCTACACCTTC. Translated, it gives CASSVPGQGNYGYTF.

The V call is TRBV28, the J call TRBJ2-7; the match to TRBD2 covers 7 bases. With 0 bases clipped from V and 0 bases from J, the junction kept 2 bases outside the gene matches. CDR1 and CDR2 (germline): MDHEN, SYDVKM. The CDR3 length is 15 residues. The CDR3 DNA reads as TGTGCCAGCAGTTTATGGGCGGGAGCCTCCTACGAGCAGTACTTC. It translates to CASSLWAGASYEQYF.

The chain uses TRBV11-3 and TRBJ2-7; 7 bases are shared with TRBD1. Trimming removed 1 base from V and 2 bases from J; junction bases left unmatched: 2. The CDR3 has 14 amino acids. Looked up from germline, CDR1 is SGHNT and CDR2 is YENEEA. The CDR3 bases are TGTGCCAGCAGCTTAGGGGACAGAGCCTACGAGCAGTACTTC. It yields the protein CASSLGDRAYEQYF.